Listed below are T cell receptor beta chains from one sample, sequenced in a study of cytomegalovirus exposure and HLA in healthy donors. Profiled with immunoSEQ multiplex PCR; TCRdb holds only in-frame clones, not every one. In all, the sample yields 38,000 or so clones. The sequenced material came from PBMCs. The receptors stem from a middle-aged man in good health and CMV-seropositive. The CDR3 runs from the conserved cysteine through the conserved F or W. The order of the fields is D gene, J gene, V gene, CDR3 DNA, CDR3 protein. A D gene is named only where the DNA matches it firmly.

>TRBD1|TRBJ1-5|TRBV7-3
TGTGCCAGCACCGGACAGGGGGCACAGCAGCCCCAGCATTTT
CASTGQGAQQPQHF
>-|TRBJ1-3|TRBV5-6
TGTGCCAGCAGCTTGGCTACCGGGGACTCTGGAAACACCATATATTTT
CASSLATGDSGNTIYF
>TRBD1|TRBJ2-7|TRBV11-3
TGTGCCATCGGGAAACAGGGGCGGTTAGCCAACCCCAACCTAGCCTACGAGCAGTACTTC
CAIGKQGRLANPNLAYEQYF
>-|TRBJ1-3|TRBV30
TGTGCCTGGAAAGGAGACGAGAACACCATATATTTT
CAWKGDENTIYF
>TRBD1|TRBJ1-2|TRBV6-1
TGTGCCAGCAGTGAACAGGGGGCGCGTCTTGGCTACACCTTC
CASSEQGARLGYTF
>-|TRBJ1-3|TRBV7-2
TGTGCCAGCAGCTTAGCCGGACAGTACTCTGGAAACACCATATATTTT
CASSLAGQYSGNTIYF
>TRBD1|TRBJ2-7|TRBV30
TGTGCCTGGAGTGGGGGGACAGCGATAATCTCCTACGAGCAGTACTTC
CAWSGGTAIISYEQYF
>-|TRBJ1-1|TRBV11-3
TGTGCCAGCAGCGCCGCTATGAACACTGAAGCTTTCTTT
CASSAAMNTEAFF
>TRBD2|TRBJ2-7|TRBV11-3
TGTGCCAGCAGCTTTAGCGCGGGAGACGAGCAGTACTTC
CASSFSAGDEQYF
>TRBD1|TRBJ2-6|TRBV9
TGTGCCAGCAGCCCACGAGACAGGGCTGGGGCCAACGTCCTGACTTTC
CASSPRDRAGANVLTF
>-|TRBJ1-5|TRBV29-1
TGCAGCGTGGGACACGAACAGCCCCAGCATTTT
CSVGHEQPQHF
>-|TRBJ1-4|TRBV7-9
TGTGCCAGCAGCTCCGGTGCAACTAATGAAAAACTGTTTTTT
CASSSGATNEKLFF
>-|TRBJ1-3|TRBV2
TGTGCCAGCAGTGAAGCAGGGAGCCCTGGAAACACCATATATTTT
CASSEAGSPGNTIYF
>TRBD1|TRBJ1-1|TRBV5-1
TGCGCCAGCAGCTTTTCGGCAGGGGGCGGCACTGAAGCTTTCTTT
CASSFSAGGGTEAFF
>-|TRBJ1-1|TRBV4-1
TGCGCCAGCAGCCAAGCATTTAGGGTACTGGGCGCGGGCACTGAAGCTTTCTTT
CASSQAFRVLGAGTEAFF
>TRBD2|TRBJ2-1|TRBV29-1
TGCAGCGTGGGGGGACTAGCGGATTACAATGAGCAGTTCTTC
CSVGGLADYNEQFF
>-|TRBJ2-6|TRBV7-9
TGTGCCAGCAGCGACAATGGGGCCAACGTCCTGACTTTC
CASSDNGANVLTF
>-|TRBJ2-7|TRBV5-4
TGTGCCAGCAGCTTGGCCCCTCCGGCCTACGAGCAGTACTTC
CASSLAPPAYEQYF
>-|TRBJ1-1|TRBV6-6
TGTGCCAGCAACGGTCGACAGGTCAACACTGAAGGAGCTTTCTTT
CASNGRQVNTEGAFF
>-|TRBJ2-7|TRBV2
TGTGCCAGCAACCCCCAGCTATTCGGGGAGCAGTACTTC
CASNPQLFGEQYF
>-|TRBJ2-7|TRBV15
TGTGCCACCAGCAGAGATCGGGGTGGGGGGGCGAAGGAGCAGTACTTC
CATSRDRGGGAKEQYF
>TRBD1|TRBJ2-7|TRBV11-3
TGTGCCAGCAGCCAGAGGACAGGCCACTACGAGCAGTACTTC
CASSQRTGHYEQYF
>-|TRBJ1-1|TRBV30
TGTGCCTGGAGTGTGAGTCCGGAAGCTTTCTTT
CAWSVSPEAFF
>TRBD2|TRBJ2-7|TRBV30
TGTGCCTGGAGGGGACTAGCGGGAAGGTACGAGCAGTACTTC
CAWRGLAGRYEQYF
>-|TRBJ2-4|TRBV21-1
TGTGCCAGCAACAGGGGTGTGACCAAAAACATTCAGTACTTC
CASNRGVTKNIQYF
>TRBD1|TRBJ1-2|TRBV2
TGTGCCAGCAGGACAGGGACGGCTGGTGGCTACACCTTC
CASRTGTAGGYTF
>TRBD1|TRBJ2-7|TRBV30
TGTGCCTGGCGTACAGGGGTCGGTGAGCAGTACTTC
CAWRTGVGEQYF
>-|TRBJ2-1|TRBV5-1
TGCGCCAGCAGCTACGGACATGGCTCCTACAATGAGCAGTTCTTC
CASSYGHGSYNEQFF
>-|TRBJ2-3|TRBV10-3
TGTGCCTGCACAGGGGAGGTTGTCACAGATACGCAGTATTTT
CACTGEVVTDTQYF
>TRBD2|TRBJ2-4|TRBV7-9
TGTGCCAGCAGCAAGACTAGCGGGAGGGGCAAAAACATTCAGTACTTC
CASSKTSGRGKNIQYF
>-|TRBJ2-7|TRBV7-9
TGTGCCAGCATCGACGTGGACAGACGGCAGTACTTC
CASIDVDRRQYF
>TRBD1|TRBJ1-6|TRBV30
TGTGCCTGGGCACAGGGGTTACTACATAATTCACCCCTCCACTTT
CAWAQGLLHNSPLHF